Presented here are 5 T cell receptor beta chains from one specimen sequenced in a study of neoadjuvant anti-PD-1 for oral cavity cancer. Produced via immunoSEQ multiplex PCR; TCRdb's table is partial and in-frame only. This table holds about 7,600 clones, more than 50% found once. The material was tumor tissue, obtained before nivolumab (anti-PD-1) treatment. The receptors were gathered from a person between 40 and 85 years old with oral cavity squamous cell carcinoma.

The chain has TRBV27 and TRBJ1-1; D may be TRBD1 (6 bases). Germline CDR1 and CDR2: MNHEY and SMNVEV (reference sequence). The CDR3 runs to 14 residues. Trimming shortened V by 2 bases and J by 1 base, and 8 bases separated the two germline ends. The CDR3 is CASSLQTGNTEAFF. The CDR3 nucleotides read TGTGCCAGCAGTTTACAGACAGGGAACACTGAAGCTTTCTTT.

The chain couples TRBV5-1 to TRBJ1-5; TRBD1 matches 9 bases. Germline CDR1 reads SGHRS; CDR2 reads YFSETQ. Trimming cost V 5 bases and J 6 bases; bases outside gene matches: 6. This CDR3 is built from 14 residues. CDR3 amino acids: CASRVGTGSQPQHF. The CDR3 region has the DNA TGCGCCAGCAGGGTCGGGACAGGGAGTCAGCCCCAGCATTTT. Full variable domain (rest looked up from reference TRBV5-1 and TRBJ1-5): KAGVTQTPRYLIKTRGQQVTLSCSPISGHRSVSWYQQTPGQGLQFLFEYFSETQRNKGNFPGRFSGRQFSNSRSEMNVSTLELGDSALYLCASRVGTGSQPQHFGDGTRLSIL.

The J gene is TRBJ1-1, the V gene TRBV6-5; D uncertain. The CDR3 length is 13 residues. V was trimmed by 6 bases and J by 2 bases, leaving 10 bases between them. The germline gives CDR1 MNHEY, CDR2 SVGAGI. The CDR3 nucleotides read TGTGCCAGCAGGCGGACTGCAAACACTGAAGCTTTCTTT. This gives the protein CASRRTANTEAFF.

The chain uses TRBV7-9 and TRBJ2-7; 11 bases align to TRBD2. V trimming: 6 bases; J trimming: 3 bases; junction bases outside the gene matches: 7. This CDR3 contains 15 residues. Germline-derived CDR1 and CDR2 are SEHNR and FQNEAQ (reference sequence). CDR3 in amino acids: CASRELAGEYYEQYF. In nucleotides, the CDR3 is TGTGCCAGCAGAGAACTAGCGGGAGAATACTACGAGCAGTACTTC.

The chain recombines TRBV28 with TRBJ2-1; D ambiguous. V lost 2 bases and J 8 bases, leaving 10 bases between the germline ends. CDR3 length equals 13 residues. The germline V gene has CDR1 MDHEN and CDR2 SYDVKM. The CDR3 loop is CASSLAPGYEQFF. For the CDR3, the DNA is TGTGCCAGCAGTTTAGCCCCCGGCTATGAGCAGTTCTTC.